The 23 T cell receptor beta chains below all came from one sample that was sequenced in a study of blood T cell repertoires in COVID-19. Method: immunoSEQ multiplex PCR; TCRdb's copy keeps in-frame clones and lacks some. Found here are 150,000 or so clones, 87% of them singletons; the top ten hold 3.5% to 4.5%. The sequenced sample consisted of PBMCs or T cells enriched from blood (not recorded which). These receptors all stem from a woman in her thirties or forties who had been exposed to COVID-19.

This chain connects TRBV7-6 to TRBJ1-4; 8 bases map to TRBD1. The CDR3 is 13 amino acids. CDR1 is SGHVS and CDR2 is FNYEAQ in the germline V gene. V was clipped by 5 bases and J by 8 bases; unmatched bases: 4. The CDR3 region has the DNA TGTGCCAGCAGCCCTGGACAGGGAGAAAAACTGTTTTTT. This sequence encodes CASSPGQGEKLFF.

The J gene is TRBJ2-3, the V gene TRBV20-1, with 11 bases fitting TRBD1. With V trimmed by 3 bases and J by 0 bases, 8 bases remained unmatched. Germline assignment: CDR1 DFQATT and CDR2 SNEGSKA (reference sequence). There are 17 residues in the CDR3. The CDR3 reads CSASGQGATGSTDTQYF. The CDR3 DNA is TGCAGTGCTAGTGGACAGGGGGCAACGGGAAGCACAGATACGCAGTATTTT.

This clone showed up just once. V usage is TRBV4-1 and J usage is TRBJ2-2; D is perhaps TRBD1 (5 bases). The CDR3 spans 14 residues. From germline, CDR1 is MGHRA and CDR2 YSYEKL. Between the trimmed V and J ends, which lost 6 bases and 1 base, there was a span of 9 bases. CDR3 bases: TGCGCCAGCAGTCTTCAGGGGAACACCGGGGAGCTGTTTTTT. It translates to CASSLQGNTGELFF.

This chain joins TRBV25-1 and TRBJ2-6; D remains unclear. Trimming stripped 9 bases from V and 0 bases from J, with 9 bases between. This CDR3 has 14 residues. Germline lookup yields CDR1 MGHDK and CDR2 SYGVNS. The CDR3 region is CASHSDSGANVLTF. CDR3 DNA sequence: TGTGCCAGTCACAGTGACTCTGGGGCCAACGTCCTGACTTTC.

The V call is TRBV7-9, the J call TRBJ1-6; D is perhaps TRBD1 (6 bases). This CDR3 is built from 14 residues. Germline V gives CDR1 SEHNR, CDR2 FQNEAQ (reference sequence). V lost 5 bases and J lost 6, with 11 bases in between. The CDR3 reads CASSPGESNSPLHF. CDR3 nucleotide sequence: TGTGCCAGCAGCCCAGGGGAAAGTAATTCACCCCTCCACTTT.

This chain links TRBV12-3 or TRBV12-4 with TRBJ2-7; perhaps TRBD1 as D (6 bases). The CDR3 covers 13 residues. The germline V and J ends were trimmed by 6 bases and 3 bases, with 12 bases remaining between them. CDR3: CASSRTGNYEQYF. CDR3 DNA sequence: TGTGCCAGCAGCCGAACAGGGAACTACGAGCAGTACTTC.

V gene TRBV5-1 combines with J gene TRBJ2-2, with a possible D match to TRBD1 (6 bases). Trimming removed 4 bases at V and 1 base at J, with 14 bases between. Germline CDR1 and CDR2: SGHRS and YFSETQ. The CDR3 covers 16 residues. This CDR3 is CASSPGTNQNTGELFF. For the CDR3, the DNA is TGCGCCAGCAGCCCAGGGACAAATCAGAACACCGGGGAGCTGTTTTTT.

This clone has a handful of counts. This chain uses TRBV28 with TRBJ1-5; 8 bases are a match to TRBD1. Losses at the gene ends were 5 bases for V and 6 bases for J; bases not matched to a gene: 12. The germline CDR1 and CDR2 sequences are MDHEN and SYDVKM. The CDR3 runs to 16 residues. The CDR3 bases are TGTGCCAGCAGTCCCCCTGAGCAGGGGGCAGGTCAGCCCCAGCATTTT. Amino acids: CASSPPEQGAGQPQHF.

The gene calls are TRBV4-3 and TRBJ2-2; 8 bases match TRBD2. The CDR3 totals 15 residues. With V trimmed by 4 bases and J by 9 bases, 10 bases remained unmatched. The germline gives CDR1 LGHNA, CDR2 YSLEER. The CDR3 DNA is TGCGCCAGCAGCCGCAGCGGGGGCACCTTCCGGGAGCTGTTTTTT. Its translation: CASSRSGGTFRELFF.

This chain joins TRBV21-1 and TRBJ1-5; the table's D call TRBD1 went unverified against the DNA. TRBV21-1 is a documented pseudogene. The CDR3 consists of 16 residues. In DNA form, the CDR3 reads TGTGCCAGCAGCAAAGTCGTTGACAGGGTGGATCAGCCCCAGCATTTT. It translates to CASSKVVDRVDQPQHF.

The genes are TRBV5-4 and TRBJ2-1, with TRBD2 matching over 7 bases. The CDR3 has 19 amino acids. Germline V CDR1 and CDR2: SGHNT, YYREEE (reference sequence). J lost 0 bases, V lost 1 base, and 13 bases had no gene match. CDR3 residues: CASSLLYASGTSSYNEQFF. CDR3 in DNA: TGTGCCAGCAGCTTGTTATACGCTAGCGGAACTAGCTCCTACAATGAGCAGTTCTTC. Filled out from reference TRBV5-4 and TRBJ2-1, the complete variable domain reads ETGVTQSPTHLIKTRGQQVTLRCSSQSGHNTVSWYQQALGQGPQFIFQYYREEENGRGNFPPRFSGLQFPNYSSELNVNALELDDSALYLCASSLLYASGTSSYNEQFFGPGTRLTVL.

This chain connects TRBV11-3 to TRBJ2-1, with a weak D call TRBD2 (6 bases). Between the trimmed V and J ends, which lost 8 bases and 5 bases, there was a span of 7 bases. The CDR3 is 11 amino acids. CDR1 is SGHNT, CDR2 YENEEA, per germline. The CDR3, as DNA: TGTGCCAGCGGGAGGCACAATGAGCAGTTCTTC. Translating gives CASGRHNEQFF.

The chain uses TRBV6-5 and TRBJ1-1, with D perhaps matching TRBD1 (5 bases). V was clipped by 7 bases and J by 1 base, with 13 bases between them. The CDR3 length is 14 residues. Germline CDR1 and CDR2: MNHEY and SVGAGI. CDR3 DNA: TGTGCCAGCACCAGGGCCGACGGGAACACTGAAGCTTTCTTT. Translation: CASTRADGNTEAFF.

This clone was observed once. The chain links TRBV21-1 to TRBJ1-6. TRBV21-1 is termed a pseudogene. The CDR3 contains 15 residues. This CDR3 is CASSKKAVDNSPLHF. DNA for the CDR3: TGTGCCAGCAGCAAAAAGGCGGTGGATAATTCACCCCTCCACTTT.

J is TRBJ2-1 and V is TRBV19; D is possibly TRBD2 (6 bases). Per the germline V gene, CDR1 is LNHDA and CDR2 is SQIVND (reference sequence). This CDR3 is 14 amino acids long. Trimming shortened V by 3 bases and J by 9 bases, and 15 bases separated the two germline ends. CDR3 coding DNA: TGTGCCAGTAGTATTTCTCGGGACTTTCCTGAGCAGTTCTTC. Translated, it gives CASSISRDFPEQFF.

This sequence joins TRBV7-3 and TRBJ2-5; possible D gene TRBD2, 6 bases. Trimming removed 0 bases from V and 2 bases from J, with 16 bases in between. This CDR3 is 17 amino acids long. Germline assignment: CDR1 SGHTA and CDR2 FQGTGA. The CDR3 loop reads CASSLTGTHRRQETQYF. The CDR3, as DNA: TGTGCCAGCAGCTTAACAGGGACTCATAGAAGGCAAGAGACCCAGTACTTC.

The chain carries TRBV7-9 and TRBJ2-7; 8 bases are a match to TRBD2. V shed 0 bases and J 6 bases; nucleotides not matched to a gene: 4. The CDR3 runs 14 residues. Germline assignment: CDR1 SEHNR and CDR2 FQNEAQ (reference sequence). DNA for the CDR3: TGTGCCAGCAGCTTAGCGTCGGGAGGGAGCGAGCAGTACTTC. It specifies CASSLASGGSEQYF. Supplemented by reference TRBV7-9 and TRBJ2-7, the full variable domain reads DTGVSQNPRHKITKRGQNVTFRCDPISEHNRLYWYRQTLGQGPEFLTYFQNEAQLEKSRLLSDRFSAERPKGSFSTLEIQRTEQGDSAMYLCASSLASGGSEQYFGPGTRLTVT.

The chain is built from TRBV6-2 or TRBV6-3 and TRBJ1-6; D uncertain. Trimming left V 2 bases short and J 0 bases short, with 5 bases between. The CDR3 length is 15 residues. Germline V gives CDR1 MNHEY, CDR2 SVGEGT. CDR3 amino acids: CASSYESSYNSPLHF. The CDR3 DNA reads as TGTGCCAGCAGTTACGAGAGCTCCTATAATTCACCCCTCCACTTT.

The rearrangement links TRBV6-5 to TRBJ1-2, with 9 bases identical to TRBD1. This CDR3 is 16 amino acids long. V was pared by 2 bases and J by 1 base, with 5 bases of the junction left unmatched. The germline V gene encodes CDR1 MNHEY and CDR2 SVGAGI. CDR3 loop: CASSYQPGQGNYGYTF. CDR3 bases: TGTGCCAGCAGTTACCAGCCGGGACAGGGTAACTATGGCTACACCTTC.

J is TRBJ1-3 and V is TRBV12-3 or TRBV12-4; unclear D gene. V lost 1 base and J 4 bases, leaving 5 bases between the germline ends. This CDR3 contains 13 residues. Here the CDR3 reads CASSLGEGNTIYF. The CDR3 nucleotides are TGTGCCAGCAGTTTAGGAGAGGGAAACACCATATATTTT.

The chain couples TRBV19 to TRBJ1-2, with 8 bases fitting TRBD1. Trimming removed 5 bases from V and 10 bases from J; junction bases left unmatched: 15. The CDR3 is 15 amino acids. CDR1 is LNHDA and CDR2 is SQIVND in the germline V gene (reference sequence). The CDR3 DNA is TGTGCCAGTAGTCCCGGGACAGGCTCGACGCCGATCTACACCTTC. Its translation is CASSPGTGSTPIYTF.

This chain links TRBV19 with TRBJ1-1, with TRBD1 matching over 7 bases. This CDR3 is 15 amino acids long. The germline V gene encodes CDR1 LNHDA and CDR2 SQIVND (reference sequence). The junction had 6 bases not matched to a gene; V was cut back by 3 bases and J by 2 bases. The CDR3 nucleotides read TGTGCCAGTAGTATTTCGGGACAGCCCAACACTGAAGCTTTCTTT. Its translation: CASSISGQPNTEAFF.

The gene calls are TRBV3-1 (or the pseudogene TRBV3-2) and TRBJ1-6; D unclear. The germline CDR1 and CDR2 sequences are LGHDT and YNNKEL (reference sequence). The V gene lost 3 bases and the J gene lost 7 bases, with 13 bases spanning the gap. The CDR3 loop spans 15 amino acids. The CDR3 DNA sequence: TGTGCCAGCAGCCACACGGACTGGGGAAATTCACCCCTCCACTTT. Translated: CASSHTDWGNSPLHF.